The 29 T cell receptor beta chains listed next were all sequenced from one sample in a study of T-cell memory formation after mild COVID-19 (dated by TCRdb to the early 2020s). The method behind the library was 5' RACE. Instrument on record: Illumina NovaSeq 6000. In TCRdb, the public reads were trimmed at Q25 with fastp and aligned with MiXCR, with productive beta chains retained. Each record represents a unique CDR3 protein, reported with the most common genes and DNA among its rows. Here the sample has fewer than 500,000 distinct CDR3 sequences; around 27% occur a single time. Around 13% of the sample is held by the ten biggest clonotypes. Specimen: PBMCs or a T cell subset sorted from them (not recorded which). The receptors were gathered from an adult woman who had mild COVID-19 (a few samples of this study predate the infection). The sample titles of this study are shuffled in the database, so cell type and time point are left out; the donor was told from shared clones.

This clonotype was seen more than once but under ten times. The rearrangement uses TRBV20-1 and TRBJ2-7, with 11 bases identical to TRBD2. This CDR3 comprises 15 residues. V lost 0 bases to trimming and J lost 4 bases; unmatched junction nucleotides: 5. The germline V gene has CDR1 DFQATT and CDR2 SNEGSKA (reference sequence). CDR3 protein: CSAREASGGRYEQYF. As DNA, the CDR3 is TGCAGTGCTAGAGAGGCTAGCGGGGGGAGGTACGAGCAGTACTTC.

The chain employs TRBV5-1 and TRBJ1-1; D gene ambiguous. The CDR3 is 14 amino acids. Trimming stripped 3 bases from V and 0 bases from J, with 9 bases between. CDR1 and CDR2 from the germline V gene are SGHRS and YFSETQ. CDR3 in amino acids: CASSSQAVNTEAFF. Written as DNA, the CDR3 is TGCGCCAGCAGCTCCCAGGCGGTGAACACTGAAGCTTTCTTT.

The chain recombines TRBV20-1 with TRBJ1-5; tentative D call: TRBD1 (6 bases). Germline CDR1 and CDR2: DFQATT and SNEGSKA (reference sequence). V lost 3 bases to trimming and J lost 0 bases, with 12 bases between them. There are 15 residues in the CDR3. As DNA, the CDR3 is TGCAGTGCTAGCCAGGGGAGGAGTAGCAATCAGCCCCAGCATTTT. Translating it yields CSASQGRSSNQPQHF.

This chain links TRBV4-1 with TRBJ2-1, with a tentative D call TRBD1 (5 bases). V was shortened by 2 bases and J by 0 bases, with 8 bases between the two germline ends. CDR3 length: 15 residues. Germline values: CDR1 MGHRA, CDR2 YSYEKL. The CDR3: CASSQFQGSYNEQFF. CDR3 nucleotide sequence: TGCGCCAGCAGCCAATTTCAGGGCTCCTACAATGAGCAGTTCTTC.

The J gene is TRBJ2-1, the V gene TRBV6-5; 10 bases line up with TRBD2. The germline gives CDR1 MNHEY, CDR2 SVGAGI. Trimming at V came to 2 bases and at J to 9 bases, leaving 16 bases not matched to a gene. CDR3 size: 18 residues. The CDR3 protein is CASSYTVPAGGSLGEQFF. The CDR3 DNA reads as TGTGCCAGCAGTTACACGGTCCCAGCGGGAGGGTCCCTCGGTGAGCAGTTCTTC.

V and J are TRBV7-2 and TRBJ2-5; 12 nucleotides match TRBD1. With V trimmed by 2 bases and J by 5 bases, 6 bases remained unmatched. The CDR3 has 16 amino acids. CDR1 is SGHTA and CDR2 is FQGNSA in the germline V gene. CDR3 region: CASSLSGTGGHETQYF. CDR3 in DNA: TGTGCCAGCAGCTTATCGGGGACAGGGGGCCATGAGACCCAGTACTTC. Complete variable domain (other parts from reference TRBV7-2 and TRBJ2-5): GAGVSQSPSNKVTEKGKDVELRCDPISGHTALYWYRQSLGQGLEFLIYFQGNSAPDKSGLPSDRFSAERTGGSVSTLTIQRTQQEDSAVYLCASSLSGTGGHETQYFGPGTRLLVL.

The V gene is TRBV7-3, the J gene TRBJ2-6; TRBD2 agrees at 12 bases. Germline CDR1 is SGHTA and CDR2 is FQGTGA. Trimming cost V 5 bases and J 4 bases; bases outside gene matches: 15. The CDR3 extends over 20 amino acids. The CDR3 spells CASSQILAGGPSAGANVLTF. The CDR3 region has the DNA TGTGCCAGCAGCCAAATTCTAGCGGGAGGGCCTTCGGCCGGGGCCAACGTCCTGACTTTC.

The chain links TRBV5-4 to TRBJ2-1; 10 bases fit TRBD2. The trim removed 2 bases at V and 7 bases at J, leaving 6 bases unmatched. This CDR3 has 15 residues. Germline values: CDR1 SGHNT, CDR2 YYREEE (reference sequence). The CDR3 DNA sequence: TGTGCCAGCAGCTTCAGAGCGGGAGGGGGAAATGAGCAGTTCTTC. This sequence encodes CASSFRAGGGNEQFF.

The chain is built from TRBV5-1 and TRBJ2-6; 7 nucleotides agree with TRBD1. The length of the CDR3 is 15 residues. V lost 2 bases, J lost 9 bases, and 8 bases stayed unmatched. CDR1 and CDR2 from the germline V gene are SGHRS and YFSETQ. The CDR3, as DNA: TGCGCCAGCAGCTTCGAGACAGGGAGTGGCAACGTCCTGACTTTC. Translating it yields CASSFETGSGNVLTF.

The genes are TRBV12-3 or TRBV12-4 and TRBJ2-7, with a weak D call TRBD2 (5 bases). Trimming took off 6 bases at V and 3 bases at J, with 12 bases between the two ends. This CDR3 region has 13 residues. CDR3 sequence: CASRNGLNYEQYF. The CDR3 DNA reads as TGTGCCAGCAGAAACGGACTTAACTACGAGCAGTACTTC.

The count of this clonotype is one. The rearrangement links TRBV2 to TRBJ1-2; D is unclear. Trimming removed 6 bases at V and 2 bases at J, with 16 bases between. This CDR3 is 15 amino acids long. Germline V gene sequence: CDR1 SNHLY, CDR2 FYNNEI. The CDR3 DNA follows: TGTGCCAGCAGGGTTAACGTTTGGGGAAACTATGGCTACACCTTC. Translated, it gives CASRVNVWGNYGYTF.

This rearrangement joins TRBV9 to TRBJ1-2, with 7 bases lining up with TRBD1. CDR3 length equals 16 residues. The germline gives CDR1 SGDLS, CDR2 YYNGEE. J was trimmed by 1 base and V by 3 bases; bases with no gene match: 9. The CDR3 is CASSEIQTGINYGYTF. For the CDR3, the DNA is TGTGCCAGCAGCGAAATACAGACAGGGATTAACTATGGCTACACCTTC.

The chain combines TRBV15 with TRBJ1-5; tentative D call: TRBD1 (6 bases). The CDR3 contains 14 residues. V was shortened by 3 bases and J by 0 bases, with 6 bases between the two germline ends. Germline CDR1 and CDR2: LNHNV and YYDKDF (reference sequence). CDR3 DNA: TGTGCCACCAGCAGGGACAGTAGCAATCAGCCCCAGCATTTT. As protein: CATSRDSSNQPQHF. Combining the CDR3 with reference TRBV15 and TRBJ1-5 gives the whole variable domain DAMVIQNPRYQVTQFGKPVTLSCSQTLNHNVMYWYQQKSSQAPKLLFHYYDKDFNNEADTPDNFQSRRPNTSFCFLDIRSPGLGDTAMYLCATSRDSSNQPQHFGDGTRLSIL.

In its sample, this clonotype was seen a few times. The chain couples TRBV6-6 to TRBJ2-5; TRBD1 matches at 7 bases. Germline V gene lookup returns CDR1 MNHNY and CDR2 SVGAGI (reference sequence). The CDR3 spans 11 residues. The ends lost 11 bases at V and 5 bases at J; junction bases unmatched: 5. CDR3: CAGGQAETQYF. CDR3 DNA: TGTGCCGGAGGACAGGCGGAGACCCAGTACTTC.

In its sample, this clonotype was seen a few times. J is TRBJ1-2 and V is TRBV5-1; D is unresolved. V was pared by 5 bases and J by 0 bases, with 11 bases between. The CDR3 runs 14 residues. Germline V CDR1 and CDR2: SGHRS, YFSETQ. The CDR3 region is CASRAPEANYGYTF. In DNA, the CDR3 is TGCGCCAGCAGAGCGCCGGAAGCTAACTATGGCTACACCTTC.

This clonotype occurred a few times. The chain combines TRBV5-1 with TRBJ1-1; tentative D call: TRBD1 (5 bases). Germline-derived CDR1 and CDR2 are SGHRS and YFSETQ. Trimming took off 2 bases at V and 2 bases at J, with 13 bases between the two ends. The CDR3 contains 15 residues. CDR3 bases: TGCGCCAGCAGCTTCGAGAAGACAGACAACACTGAAGCTTTCTTT. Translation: CASSFEKTDNTEAFF.

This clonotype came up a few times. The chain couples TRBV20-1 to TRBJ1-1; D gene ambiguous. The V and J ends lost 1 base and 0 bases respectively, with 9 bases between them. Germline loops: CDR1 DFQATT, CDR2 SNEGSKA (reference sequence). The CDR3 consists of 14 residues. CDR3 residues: CSARGSGMNTEAFF. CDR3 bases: TGCAGTGCTAGAGGATCGGGAATGAACACTGAAGCTTTCTTT.

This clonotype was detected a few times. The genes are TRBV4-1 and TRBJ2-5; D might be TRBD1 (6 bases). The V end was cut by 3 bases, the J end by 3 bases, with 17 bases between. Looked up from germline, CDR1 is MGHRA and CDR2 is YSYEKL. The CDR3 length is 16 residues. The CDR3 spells CASSHRAGDTKETQYF. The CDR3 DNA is TGCGCCAGCAGCCATCGGGCAGGGGATACGAAAGAGACCCAGTACTTC.

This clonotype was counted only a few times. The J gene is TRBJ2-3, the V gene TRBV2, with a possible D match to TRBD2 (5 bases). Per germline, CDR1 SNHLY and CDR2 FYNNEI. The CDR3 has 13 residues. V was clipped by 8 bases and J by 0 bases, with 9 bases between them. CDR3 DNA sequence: TGTGCCAGCCAGACTACTAGCACAGATACGCAGTATTTT. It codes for CASQTTSTDTQYF.

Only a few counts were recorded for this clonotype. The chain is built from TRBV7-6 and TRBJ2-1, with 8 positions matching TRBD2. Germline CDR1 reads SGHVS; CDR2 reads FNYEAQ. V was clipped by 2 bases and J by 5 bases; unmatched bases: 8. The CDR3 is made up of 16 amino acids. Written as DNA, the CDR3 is TGTGCCAGCAGCTTATCTCTGGCAGCGGGGGACAATGAGCAGTTCTTC. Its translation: CASSLSLAAGDNEQFF.

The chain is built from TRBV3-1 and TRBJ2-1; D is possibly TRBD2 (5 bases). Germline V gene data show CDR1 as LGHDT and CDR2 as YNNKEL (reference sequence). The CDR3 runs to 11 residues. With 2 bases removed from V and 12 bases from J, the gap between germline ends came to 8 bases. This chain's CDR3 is CASSQSSGQFF. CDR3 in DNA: TGTGCCAGCAGCCAATCCAGCGGGCAGTTCTTC.

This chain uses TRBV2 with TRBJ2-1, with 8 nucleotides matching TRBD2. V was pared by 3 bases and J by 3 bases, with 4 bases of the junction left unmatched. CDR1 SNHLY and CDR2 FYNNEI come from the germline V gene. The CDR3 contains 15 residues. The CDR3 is CASSDILADYNEQFF. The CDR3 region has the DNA TGTGCCAGCAGTGATATACTAGCGGACTACAATGAGCAGTTCTTC. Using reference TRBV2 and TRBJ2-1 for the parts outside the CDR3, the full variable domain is EPEVTQTPSHQVTQMGQEVILRCVPISNHLYFYWYRQILGQKVEFLVSFYNNEISEKSEIFDDQFSVERPDGSNFTLKIRSTKLEDSAMYFCASSDILADYNEQFFGPGTRLTVL.

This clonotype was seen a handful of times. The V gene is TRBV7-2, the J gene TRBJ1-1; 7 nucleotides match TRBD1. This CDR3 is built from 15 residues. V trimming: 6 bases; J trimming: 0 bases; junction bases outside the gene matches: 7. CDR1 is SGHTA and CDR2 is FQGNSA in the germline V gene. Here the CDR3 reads CASRKTTGVNTEAFF. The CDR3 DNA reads TGTGCCAGCAGAAAAACTACAGGGGTGAACACTGAAGCTTTCTTT.

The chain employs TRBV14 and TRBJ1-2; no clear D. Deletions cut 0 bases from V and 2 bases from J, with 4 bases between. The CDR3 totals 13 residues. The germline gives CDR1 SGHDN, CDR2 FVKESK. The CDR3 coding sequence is TGTGCCAGCAGCCAAGAGAGGAACTATGGCTACACCTTC. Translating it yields CASSQERNYGYTF. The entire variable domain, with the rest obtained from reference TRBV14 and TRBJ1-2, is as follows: EAGVTQFPSHSVIEKGQTVTLRCDPISGHDNLYWYRRVMGKEIKFLLHFVKESKQDESGMPNNRFLAERTGGTYSTLKVQPAELEDSGVYFCASSQERNYGYTFGSGTRLTVV.

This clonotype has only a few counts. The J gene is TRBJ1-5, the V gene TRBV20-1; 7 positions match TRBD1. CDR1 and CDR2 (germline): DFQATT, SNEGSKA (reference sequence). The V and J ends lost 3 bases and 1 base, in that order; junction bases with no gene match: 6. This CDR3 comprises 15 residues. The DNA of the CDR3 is TGCAGTGCTAGGGCTACGGGACAGAGCAATCAGCCCCAGCATTTT. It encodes CSARATGQSNQPQHF.

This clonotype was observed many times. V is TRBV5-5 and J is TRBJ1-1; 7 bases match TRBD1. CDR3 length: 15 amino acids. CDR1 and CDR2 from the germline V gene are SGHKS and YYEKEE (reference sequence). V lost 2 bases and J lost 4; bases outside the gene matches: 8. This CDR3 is CASSFSGGGGTEAFF. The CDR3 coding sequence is TGTGCCAGCAGCTTTTCAGGGGGTGGCGGCACTGAAGCTTTCTTT.

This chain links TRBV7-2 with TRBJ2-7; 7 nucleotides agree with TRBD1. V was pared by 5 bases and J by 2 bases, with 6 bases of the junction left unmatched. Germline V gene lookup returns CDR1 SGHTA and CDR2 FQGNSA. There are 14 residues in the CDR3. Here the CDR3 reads CASSPGDSPYEQYF. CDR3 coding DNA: TGTGCCAGCAGCCCAGGGGACAGCCCCTACGAGCAGTACTTC. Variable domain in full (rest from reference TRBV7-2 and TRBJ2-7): GAGVSQSPSNKVTEKGKDVELRCDPISGHTALYWYRQSLGQGLEFLIYFQGNSAPDKSGLPSDRFSAERTGGSVSTLTIQRTQQEDSAVYLCASSPGDSPYEQYFGPGTRLTVT.

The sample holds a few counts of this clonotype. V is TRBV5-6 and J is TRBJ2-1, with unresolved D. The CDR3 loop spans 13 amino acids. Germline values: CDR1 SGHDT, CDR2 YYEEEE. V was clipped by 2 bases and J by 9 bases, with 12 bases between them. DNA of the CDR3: TGTGCCAGCAGCTTCCAGGACCCCGGTGAGCAGTTCTTC. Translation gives CASSFQDPGEQFF. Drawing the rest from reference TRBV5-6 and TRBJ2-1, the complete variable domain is DAGVTQSPTHLIKTRGQQVTLRCSPKSGHDTVSWYQQALGQGPQFIFQYYEEEERQRGNFPDRFSGHQFPNYSSELNVNALLLGDSALYLCASSFQDPGEQFFGPGTRLTVL.

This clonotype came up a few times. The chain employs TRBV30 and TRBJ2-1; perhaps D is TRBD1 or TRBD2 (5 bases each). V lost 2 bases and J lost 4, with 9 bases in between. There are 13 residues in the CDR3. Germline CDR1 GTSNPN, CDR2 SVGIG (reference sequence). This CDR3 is CAWSPGPYNEQFF. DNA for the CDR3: TGTGCCTGGAGTCCGGGGCCATACAATGAGCAGTTCTTC.